The rows below give T cell receptor beta chains drawn from one sample of a study of memory CD4+ T cells and cytomegalovirus serostatus. TCRdb keeps only in-frame clones here, not all; method: immunoSEQ multiplex PCR. This sample has tens of thousands of clones, with 70% to 80% found just once. The sequencing input was memory CD4+ T cells from blood. These receptors were obtained from an adult in good health and CMV-seronegative. CDR3s leave out the opening cysteine and the closing phenylalanine or tryptophan. A D gene is named only where the DNA matches it firmly. Clone sizes are given selectively: once, few, many, or a class where the clone is expanded.

clone size,V gene,D gene,CDR3 protein
NA,TRBV30,NA,AWRAGNTEAF
NA,TRBV19,TRBD1,ASSQRQGTTGNTIY
NA,TRBV27,TRBD2,ASSIRTSPLYEQY
NA,TRBV11-2,TRBD1,ASSLSTGDYGYT
NA,TRBV6-1,NA,ASAGRFGFNQPQH
NA,TRBV9,NA,ASSPRPAGDEQF
NA,TRBV5-1,TRBD1,ASTNTGGRRTGELF
NA,TRBV6-5,TRBD2,ASSHLLAGNYNEQF
NA,TRBV4-1,NA,ASSQGQLLVPQH
NA,TRBV7-8,TRBD1,ASSVSPGQGALEQY
NA,TRBV11-2,NA,ASSLSGLTYGYT
NA,TRBV2,NA,ASSKEGGTNTEAF
once,TRBV6-6,NA,ASSSGFTGELF
NA,TRBV2,NA,ASSSEEAGANVLT
NA,TRBV6-1,NA,ASNIGDSYNEQF
NA,TRBV5-1,TRBD2,ASSVSGNTDTQY
NA,TRBV7-2,TRBD1,ASSLGMTGGNYGYT
NA,TRBV27,TRBD1,ASSPTGDYGYT
NA,TRBV2,NA,ASSSGDTNEQF
NA,TRBV9,NA,ASSPTGRTNGYT
NA,TRBV7-9,NA,ASSVSSHELF
NA,TRBV5-1,TRBD1,ASSLGDSNYGYT
once,TRBV7-2,NA,ASSSATYNEQF
NA,TRBV19,TRBD1,ASSRRTGLSGNTIY
few,TRBV9,NA,ASSVGPNYGYT
NA,TRBV19,NA,ASGHVRGEQY
NA,TRBV27,TRBD1,ASSFRTGAGYT
few,TRBV20-1,NA,SASLGYEAF
NA,TRBV5-4,NA,ASSFDRGYT
NA,TRBV27,TRBD2,ASNGGGRHEQY
NA,TRBV9,NA,ASSVDSGRSYGYT
NA,TRBV11-2,TRBD2,ASSLGSRAGGETQY
medium-sized,TRBV7-2,NA,ASSWADQPQH
NA,TRBV4-2,TRBD1,ASSPGVRDSGNTIY
NA,TRBV10-3,NA,AVGQNTGELF
NA,TRBV5-1,NA,ASSYKIRSEQY
NA,TRBV28,NA,ASSLYRVSGNTIY
NA,TRBV11-1,TRBD1,ASSLAGQVYTDTQY
NA,TRBV29-1,NA,SVEDWAGNTEAF
NA,TRBV30,NA,AWRGRVSYEQY
few,TRBV12-5,TRBD2,ASGLGFGLAGGLYNEQF
NA,TRBV4-1,NA,ASSQGGNTEAF
NA,TRBV5-1,TRBD1,ASSLGSGGARTIDNEQF
NA,TRBV19,TRBD1,ASSLRGYRGPEAF
NA,TRBV5-1,NA,ASTLGQLGETQY
NA,TRBV25-1,NA,ASSEGRGDGYT
NA,TRBV6-1,NA,ASSEGQASNYGYT